These T cell receptor beta chains were read from a single sample in a study of blood T cells in healthy people across ages. TCRdb re-called the 5' RACE reads through MiXCR, storing one row per CDR3 protein. Of some 800,000 distinct CDR3 sequences in the sample, roughly 25% were seen once. The same data also contributed to another study, on T cells of mothers and their children.

Sequences were obtained from blood. All receptors derive from a boy aged 5 to 17 in good health. CDR3s include the opening cysteine and the closing phenylalanine or tryptophan. The D gene is left open where the match is weak. Clone size is given for some rows only: seen once, a few or many times, or a class if the clone is expanded.

v_call: TRBV7-8
d_call: NA
clone_size: NA
j_call: TRBJ2-3
cdr3_aa: CASSSRATGTDTQYF
cdr3_nt: TGTGCCAGCAGTTCTCGGGCTACCGGCACAGATACGCAGTATTTT

v_call: TRBV6-5
d_call: NA
clone_size: NA
j_call: TRBJ2-5
cdr3_aa: CASSYSNSQETQYF
cdr3_nt: TGTGCCAGCAGTTACTCGAACAGCCAAGAGACCCAGTACTTC

v_call: TRBV6-2/TRBV6-3
d_call: NA
clone_size: NA
j_call: TRBJ2-1
cdr3_aa: CASSRQLHEQFF
cdr3_nt: TGTGCCAGCAGCCGACAGCTCCATGAGCAGTTCTTC

v_call: TRBV28
d_call: NA
clone_size: few
j_call: TRBJ2-5
cdr3_aa: CAASSPWEETQYF
cdr3_nt: TGTGCCGCCAGCAGTCCTTGGGAGGAGACCCAGTACTTC

v_call: TRBV5-1
d_call: NA
clone_size: few
j_call: TRBJ1-1
cdr3_aa: CASSSPYGPNTEAFF
cdr3_nt: TGCGCCAGCAGCTCACCCTATGGACCGAACACTGAAGCTTTCTTT

v_call: TRBV25-1
d_call: NA
clone_size: few
j_call: TRBJ1-1
cdr3_aa: CASSDPHGQGTEAFF
cdr3_nt: TGTGCCAGCAGTGACCCCCATGGGCAGGGGACTGAAGCTTTCTTT

v_call: TRBV29-1
d_call: NA
clone_size: few
j_call: TRBJ2-7
cdr3_aa: CSVEVGTTYEQYF
cdr3_nt: TGCAGCGTTGAAGTCGGGACCACCTACGAGCAGTACTTC

v_call: TRBV10-3
d_call: TRBD1
clone_size: NA
j_call: TRBJ2-7
cdr3_aa: CAISEWTGDEQYF
cdr3_nt: TGTGCCATCAGTGAATGGACAGGGGACGAGCAGTACTTC

v_call: TRBV18
d_call: TRBD2
clone_size: NA
j_call: TRBJ2-4
cdr3_aa: CASSYSTGLGGNIQYF
cdr3_nt: TGTGCCAGCTCCTATAGCACGGGACTAGGAGGAAACATTCAGTACTTC

v_call: TRBV9
d_call: TRBD1
clone_size: many
j_call: TRBJ2-7
cdr3_aa: CASSAGQGPYEQYF
cdr3_nt: TGTGCCAGCAGCGCGGGACAGGGACCCTACGAGCAGTACTTC

v_call: TRBV4-2
d_call: TRBD2
clone_size: few
j_call: TRBJ2-1
cdr3_aa: CASSQERGAGGLYNEQFF
cdr3_nt: TGTGCCAGCAGCCAAGAAAGGGGTGCGGGGGGACTCTACAATGAGCAGTTCTTC

v_call: TRBV7-2
d_call: NA
clone_size: few
j_call: TRBJ2-7
cdr3_aa: CASSLISGEQYF
cdr3_nt: TGTGCCAGCAGCTTAATCTCCGGGGAACAGTACTTC

v_call: TRBV4-3
d_call: TRBD1
clone_size: NA
j_call: TRBJ2-7
cdr3_aa: CASSHNTGVGYEQYF
cdr3_nt: TGCGCCAGCAGCCACAATACAGGGGTTGGCTACGAGCAGTACTTC

v_call: TRBV5-1
d_call: NA
clone_size: NA
j_call: TRBJ2-1
cdr3_aa: CASVKDSSYNEQFF
cdr3_nt: TGCGCCAGCGTAAAAGACAGTTCCTACAATGAGCAGTTCTTC

v_call: TRBV27
d_call: NA
clone_size: NA
j_call: TRBJ2-7
cdr3_aa: CASSPRIGFGQYF
cdr3_nt: TGTGCCAGCAGTCCCCGGATTGGTTTCGGGCAGTACTTC

v_call: TRBV4-3
d_call: TRBD2
clone_size: NA
j_call: TRBJ2-1
cdr3_aa: CASSQDLLAAYNEQFF
cdr3_nt: TGCGCCAGCAGCCAAGATCTACTAGCGGCGTACAATGAGCAGTTCTTC

v_call: TRBV7-2
d_call: TRBD1
clone_size: NA
j_call: TRBJ2-5
cdr3_aa: CASSLVPGGETQYF
cdr3_nt: TGTGCCAGCAGCTTAGTCCCAGGGGGAGAGACCCAGTACTTC

v_call: TRBV2
d_call: NA
clone_size: NA
j_call: TRBJ1-5
cdr3_aa: CASRTGTVNQPQHF
cdr3_nt: TGTGCCAGCAGGACGGGAACAGTCAATCAGCCCCAGCATTTT

v_call: TRBV25-1
d_call: TRBD1
clone_size: few
j_call: TRBJ2-7
cdr3_aa: CASRDDRGSYEQYF
cdr3_nt: TGTGCCAGCAGAGATGACAGGGGTTCCTACGAGCAGTACTTC

v_call: TRBV7-2
d_call: NA
clone_size: once
j_call: TRBJ2-5
cdr3_aa: CASSSHPWPYQETQYF
cdr3_nt: TGTGCCAGCAGCTCGCATCCGTGGCCGTACCAAGAGACCCAGTACTTC

v_call: TRBV5-1
d_call: NA
clone_size: NA
j_call: TRBJ1-1
cdr3_aa: CASSLVVGDTEAFF
cdr3_nt: TGCGCCAGCAGCTTGGTCGTCGGGGACACTGAAGCTTTCTTT

v_call: TRBV7-9
d_call: NA
clone_size: few
j_call: TRBJ1-6
cdr3_aa: CASTSQGTGSPLHF
cdr3_nt: TGTGCCAGCACCAGCCAGGGTACGGGTTCACCCCTCCACTTT

v_call: TRBV11-2
d_call: NA
clone_size: many
j_call: TRBJ1-1
cdr3_aa: CASSLAVFGRRTEAFF
cdr3_nt: TGTGCCAGCAGCTTAGCGGTATTCGGACGGCGCACTGAAGCTTTCTTT

v_call: TRBV5-1
d_call: TRBD2
clone_size: few
j_call: TRBJ2-5
cdr3_aa: CASSLPLAGGVKTQYF
cdr3_nt: TGCGCCAGCAGCTTGCCCCTAGCGGGGGGCGTAAAGACCCAGTACTTC

v_call: TRBV20-1
d_call: NA
clone_size: few
j_call: TRBJ2-7
cdr3_aa: CSARDLGVEIYVQYF
cdr3_nt: TGCAGTGCTAGAGATTTGGGAGTGGAGATTTACGTGCAGTACTTC

v_call: TRBV10-3
d_call: NA
clone_size: NA
j_call: TRBJ2-5
cdr3_aa: CAVKQEDQETQYF
cdr3_nt: TGTGCCGTAAAACAGGAGGACCAAGAGACCCAGTACTTC

v_call: TRBV4-3
d_call: NA
clone_size: NA
j_call: TRBJ2-1
cdr3_aa: CASSQDTGRGWNEQFF
cdr3_nt: TGCGCCAGCAGCCAAGATACAGGGAGGGGCTGGAATGAGCAGTTCTTC

v_call: TRBV13
d_call: NA
clone_size: NA
j_call: TRBJ2-1
cdr3_aa: CAVRIGSSYNEQFF
cdr3_nt: TGTGCCGTCAGGATCGGAAGCTCCTACAATGAGCAGTTCTTC

v_call: TRBV9
d_call: NA
clone_size: few
j_call: TRBJ2-3
cdr3_aa: CASSGGARTDTQYF
cdr3_nt: TGTGCCAGCAGCGGGGGGGCCCGCACAGATACGCAGTATTTT

v_call: TRBV28
d_call: NA
clone_size: many
j_call: TRBJ1-4
cdr3_aa: CASSLYEKLFF
cdr3_nt: TGTGCCAGCAGTTTGTATGAAAAACTGTTTTTT

v_call: TRBV2
d_call: NA
clone_size: NA
j_call: TRBJ1-4
cdr3_aa: CASYTGNNEKLFF
cdr3_nt: TGTGCCAGCTATACAGGGAATAATGAAAAACTGTTTTTT

v_call: TRBV5-1
d_call: NA
clone_size: NA
j_call: TRBJ2-1
cdr3_aa: CASSVGLEDEQFF
cdr3_nt: TGCGCCAGCAGCGTCGGGCTGGAGGATGAGCAGTTCTTC

v_call: TRBV20-1
d_call: NA
clone_size: NA
j_call: TRBJ2-3
cdr3_aa: CSAHDTRVTDTQYF
cdr3_nt: TGCAGTGCCCACGACACAAGGGTGACAGATACGCAGTATTTT

v_call: TRBV20-1
d_call: NA
clone_size: NA
j_call: TRBJ2-7
cdr3_aa: CSARGLLDYEQYF
cdr3_nt: TGCAGTGCTAGAGGACTCCTGGACTACGAGCAGTACTTC

v_call: TRBV4-1
d_call: NA
clone_size: few
j_call: TRBJ1-2
cdr3_aa: CASSQAHGYTF
cdr3_nt: TGCGCCAGCAGCCAAGCCCATGGCTACACCTTC

v_call: TRBV20-1
d_call: TRBD1
clone_size: NA
j_call: TRBJ1-2
cdr3_aa: CSARGGWTGGSNLNYGYTF
cdr3_nt: TGCAGTGCTAGAGGAGGGTGGACAGGGGGCTCAAACTTAAACTATGGCTACACCTTC

v_call: TRBV5-1
d_call: TRBD1
clone_size: few
j_call: TRBJ1-6
cdr3_aa: CASSSGQYDSPLHF
cdr3_nt: TGCGCCAGCAGCTCGGGACAGTATGATTCACCCCTCCACTTT

v_call: TRBV6-5
d_call: NA
clone_size: few
j_call: TRBJ1-2
cdr3_aa: CASSRGPGTYGYTF
cdr3_nt: TGTGCCAGCAGTCGAGGGCCAGGGACCTATGGCTACACCTTC

v_call: TRBV20-1
d_call: TRBD2
clone_size: NA
j_call: TRBJ2-1
cdr3_aa: CSARGLVSYEQFF
cdr3_nt: TGCAGTGCTAGGGGACTAGTTTCCTATGAGCAGTTCTTC